This TCR beta chain comes out of a study of T cell repertoires in cytomegalovirus infection. On the study more broadly: Indicated by public TCR beta signatures were CMV infection and matching HLA type.

On this clonotype itself: What it binds is not known.

TCRdb reprocessed the reads with MiXCR, giving one entry per CDR3 protein. The data show roughly 230,000 distinct CDR3 sequences, with roughly 22% seen just once and roughly 18% held by the top ten. From germline, CDR1 is SGHKS and CDR2 YYEKEE (reference sequence). CDR3 length: 18 amino acids. Trimming removed 2 bases from V and 8 bases from J, with 25 bases in between. Study conclusions and caveats: It was HLA-C-restricted CMV-specific TCR beta clonotypes that dominated the response ex vivo. Cumulative frequency (of public TCR beta family members) identified carriers of CMV plus the relevant HLA.

The sequenced sample was CD8+ T cells from PBMCs. The clonotype originates from a human donor in good health (CMV status not recorded). Some clones in this sample may be carry-over from other donors' samples. This sequence joins TRBV5-5 and TRBJ1-4; D may be TRBD1 (5 bases). CDR3 sequence reads: CASSFPAGQGGNREKLFF. The CDR3 nucleotides read TGTGCCAGCAGCTTCCCCGCTGGGCAGGGCGGGAATCGGGAAAAACTGTTTTTT.